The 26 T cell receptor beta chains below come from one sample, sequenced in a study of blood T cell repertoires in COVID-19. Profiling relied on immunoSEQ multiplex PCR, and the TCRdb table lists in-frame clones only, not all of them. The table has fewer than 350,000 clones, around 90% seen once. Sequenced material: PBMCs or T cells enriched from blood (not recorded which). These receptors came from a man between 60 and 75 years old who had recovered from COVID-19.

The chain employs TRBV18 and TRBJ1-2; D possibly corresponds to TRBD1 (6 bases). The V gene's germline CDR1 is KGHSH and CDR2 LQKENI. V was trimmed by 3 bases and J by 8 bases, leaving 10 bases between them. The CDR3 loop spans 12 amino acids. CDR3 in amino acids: CASSPTGWGYTF. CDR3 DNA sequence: TGTGCCAGCTCACCCACAGGGTGGGGCTACACCTTC. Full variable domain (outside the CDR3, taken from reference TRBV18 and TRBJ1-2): NAGVMQNPRHLVRRRGQEARLRCSPMKGHSHVYWYRQLPEEGLKFMVYLQKENIIDESGMPKERFSAEFPKEGPSILRIQQVVRGDSAAYFCASSPTGWGYTFGSGTRLTVV.

The CDR3 region is CASCPQGTYNEQFF. CDR3 coding DNA: TGTGCCAGCTGCCCCCAGGGAACCTACAATGAGCAGTTCTTC. This chain uses TRBV6-2 or TRBV6-3 with TRBJ2-1; D might be TRBD1 (5 bases). V dropped 8 bases and J dropped 2 bases, with 13 bases sitting between them. The CDR3 totals 14 residues. Germline V lookup: CDR1 MNHEY, CDR2 SVGEGT.

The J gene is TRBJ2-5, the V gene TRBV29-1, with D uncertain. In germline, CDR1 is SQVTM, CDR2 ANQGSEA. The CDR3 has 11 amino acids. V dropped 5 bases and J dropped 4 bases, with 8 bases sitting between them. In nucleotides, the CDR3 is TGCAGCGTTCATAGTAGAGAGACCCAGTACTTC. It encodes CSVHSRETQYF.

CDR3 sequence (DNA): TGTGCCAGCAGCACCCCGGGCTCCAGGGGCCGCAGCTCCTACGAGCAGTACTTC. It encodes CASSTPGSRGRSSYEQYF. The chain is built from TRBV2 and TRBJ2-7; possibly TRBD1 for D (6 bases). The V and J ends lost 6 bases and 0 bases respectively, with 24 bases between them. Germline V CDR1 and CDR2: SNHLY, FYNNEI. The CDR3 sequence is 18 residues long.

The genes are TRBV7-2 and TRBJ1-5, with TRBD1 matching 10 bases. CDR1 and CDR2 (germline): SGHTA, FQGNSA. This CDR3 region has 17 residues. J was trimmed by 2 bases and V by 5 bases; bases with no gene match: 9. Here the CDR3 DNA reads TGTGCCAGCAGCCGGGACAGGGGTGTTAGAGGCAATCAGCCCCAGCATTTT. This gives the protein CASSRDRGVRGNQPQHF.

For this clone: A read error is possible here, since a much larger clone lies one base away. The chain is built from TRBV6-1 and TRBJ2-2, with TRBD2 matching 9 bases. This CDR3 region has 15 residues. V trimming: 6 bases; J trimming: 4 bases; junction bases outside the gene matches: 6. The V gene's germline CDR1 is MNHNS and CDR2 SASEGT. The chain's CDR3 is CASSRSGSGTGELFF. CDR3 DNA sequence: TGTGCCAGCAGCCGTAGCGGGAGTGGCACCGGGGAGCTGTTTTTT.

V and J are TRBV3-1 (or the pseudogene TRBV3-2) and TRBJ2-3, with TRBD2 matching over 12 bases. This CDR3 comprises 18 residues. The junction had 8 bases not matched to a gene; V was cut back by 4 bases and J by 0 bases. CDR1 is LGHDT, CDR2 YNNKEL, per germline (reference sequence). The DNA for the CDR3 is TGTGCCAGCAGCCTTGGGACTAGCGGGCTCTCTAGCACAGATACGCAGTATTTT. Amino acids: CASSLGTSGLSSTDTQYF.

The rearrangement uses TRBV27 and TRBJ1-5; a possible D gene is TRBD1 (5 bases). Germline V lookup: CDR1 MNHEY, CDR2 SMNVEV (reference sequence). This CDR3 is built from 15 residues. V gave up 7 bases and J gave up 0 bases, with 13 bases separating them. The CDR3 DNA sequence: TGTGCCAGCACGATGACAGTTGATAGCAATCAGCCCCAGCATTTT. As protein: CASTMTVDSNQPQHF.

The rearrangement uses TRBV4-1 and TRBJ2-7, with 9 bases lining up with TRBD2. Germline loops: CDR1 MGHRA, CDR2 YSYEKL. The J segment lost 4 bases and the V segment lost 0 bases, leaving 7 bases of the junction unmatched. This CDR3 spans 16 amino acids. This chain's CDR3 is CASSQDGAGGWYEQYF. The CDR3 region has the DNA TGCGCCAGCAGCCAAGATGGGGCGGGAGGGTGGTACGAGCAGTACTTC.

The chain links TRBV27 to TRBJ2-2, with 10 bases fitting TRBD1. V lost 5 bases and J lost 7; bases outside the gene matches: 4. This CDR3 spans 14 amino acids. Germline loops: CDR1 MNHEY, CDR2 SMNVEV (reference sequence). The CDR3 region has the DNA TGTGCCAGCAGTAGGACAGGGGGGATCGGGGAGCTGTTTTTT. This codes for CASSRTGGIGELFF.

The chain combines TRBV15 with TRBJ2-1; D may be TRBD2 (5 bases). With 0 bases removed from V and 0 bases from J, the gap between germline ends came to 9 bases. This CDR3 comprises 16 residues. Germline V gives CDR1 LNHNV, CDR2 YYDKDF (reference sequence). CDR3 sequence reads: CATSRDVGSSYNEQFF. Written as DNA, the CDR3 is TGTGCCACCAGCAGAGATGTGGGGAGCTCCTACAATGAGCAGTTCTTC.

The CDR3 loop is CASSRQGAGDTQYF. CDR3 bases: TGTGCCAGCAGCAGACAGGGGGCGGGAGATACGCAGTATTTT. This rearrangement joins TRBV6-5 to TRBJ2-3; 10 bases are shared with TRBD1. Germline V CDR1 and CDR2: MNHEY, SVGAGI. CDR3 length: 14 amino acids. With V trimmed by 6 bases and J by 5 bases, 5 bases remained unmatched.

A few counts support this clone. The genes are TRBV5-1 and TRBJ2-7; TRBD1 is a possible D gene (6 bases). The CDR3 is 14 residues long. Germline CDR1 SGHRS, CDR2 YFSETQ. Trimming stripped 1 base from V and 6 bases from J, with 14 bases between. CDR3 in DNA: TGCGCCAGCAGCTTGCTACAGGGTAGTCGCGAGCAGTACTTC. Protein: CASSLLQGSREQYF.

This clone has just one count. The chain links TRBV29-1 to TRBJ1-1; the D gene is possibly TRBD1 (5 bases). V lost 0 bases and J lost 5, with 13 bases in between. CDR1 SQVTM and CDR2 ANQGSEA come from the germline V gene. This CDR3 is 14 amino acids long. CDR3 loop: CSVEEPGRGTEAFF. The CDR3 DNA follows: TGCAGCGTTGAAGAGCCAGGGCGTGGTACTGAAGCTTTCTTT.

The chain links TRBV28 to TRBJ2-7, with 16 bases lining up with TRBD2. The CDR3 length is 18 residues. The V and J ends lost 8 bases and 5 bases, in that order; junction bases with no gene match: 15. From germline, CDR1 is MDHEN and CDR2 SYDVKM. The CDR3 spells CASAGTSGRGILKHEQYF. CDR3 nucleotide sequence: TGTGCCAGCGCAGGGACTAGCGGGAGGGGTATCCTAAAGCACGAGCAGTACTTC. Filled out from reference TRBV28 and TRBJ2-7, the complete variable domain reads DVKVTQSSRYLVKRTGEKVFLECVQDMDHENMFWYRQDPGLGLRLIYFSYDVKMKEKGDIPEGYSVSREKKERFSLILESASTNQTSMYLCASAGTSGRGILKHEQYFGPGTRLTVT.

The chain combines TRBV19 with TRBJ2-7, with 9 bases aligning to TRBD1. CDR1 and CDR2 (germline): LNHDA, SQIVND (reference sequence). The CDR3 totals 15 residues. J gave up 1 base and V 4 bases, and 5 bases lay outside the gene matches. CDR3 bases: TGTGCCAGTAGTAGGGACAGGGCGGCTTCCTACGAGCAGTACTTC. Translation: CASSRDRAASYEQYF.

CDR3 DNA sequence: TGCAGCGTTGTTCGCGACAACCAAGAGACCCAGTACTTC. Translation: CSVVRDNQETQYF. The chain carries TRBV29-1 and TRBJ2-5; no reliable D call. The length of the CDR3 is 13 residues. Trimming cost V 4 bases and J 0 bases, with 9 bases left between them. Germline lookup yields CDR1 SQVTM and CDR2 ANQGSEA. Looking up the rest from reference TRBV29-1 and TRBJ2-5 gives the full variable domain: SAVISQKPSRDICQRGTSLTIQCQVDSQVTMMFWYRQQPGQSLTLIATANQGSEATYESGFVIDKFPISRPNLTFSTLTVSNMSPEDSSIYLCSVVRDNQETQYFGPGTRLLVL.

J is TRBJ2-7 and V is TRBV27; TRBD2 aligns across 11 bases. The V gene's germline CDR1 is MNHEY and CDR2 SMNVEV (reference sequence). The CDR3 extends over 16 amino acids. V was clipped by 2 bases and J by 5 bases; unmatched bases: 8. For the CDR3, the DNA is TGTGCCAGCAGTTTAGGCCTAGCGGGAGGTGCCCACGAGCAGTACTTC. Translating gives CASSLGLAGGAHEQYF.

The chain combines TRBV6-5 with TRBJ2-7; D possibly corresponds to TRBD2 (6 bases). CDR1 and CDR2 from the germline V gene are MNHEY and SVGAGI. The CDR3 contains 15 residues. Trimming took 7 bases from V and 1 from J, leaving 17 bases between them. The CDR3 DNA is TGTGCCAGCACCCTCAGGGCGGGACTTTCCTACGAGCAGTACTTC. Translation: CASTLRAGLSYEQYF.

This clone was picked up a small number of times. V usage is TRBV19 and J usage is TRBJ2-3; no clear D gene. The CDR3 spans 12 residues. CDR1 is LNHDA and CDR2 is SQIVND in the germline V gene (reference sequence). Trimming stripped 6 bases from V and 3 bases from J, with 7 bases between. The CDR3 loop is CASRATTDTQYF. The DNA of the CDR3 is TGTGCCAGTAGAGCGACTACAGATACGCAGTATTTT.

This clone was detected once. CDR3 amino acids: CASRLMRDYEQYF. The CDR3 bases are TGTGCCAGCAGGCTGATGAGGGACTACGAGCAGTACTTC. The J gene is TRBJ2-7, the V gene TRBV6-5, with a possible D match to TRBD2 (5 bases). Trimming cost V 6 bases and J 3 bases, with 12 bases left between them. The CDR3 contains 13 residues. The germline V gene encodes CDR1 MNHEY and CDR2 SVGAGI.

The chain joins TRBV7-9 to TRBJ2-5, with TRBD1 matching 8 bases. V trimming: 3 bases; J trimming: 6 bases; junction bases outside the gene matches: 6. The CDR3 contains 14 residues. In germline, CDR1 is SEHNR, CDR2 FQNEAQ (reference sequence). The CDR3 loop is CASSFQDRVQTQYF. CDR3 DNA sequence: TGTGCCAGCAGCTTCCAGGACAGGGTCCAGACCCAGTACTTC. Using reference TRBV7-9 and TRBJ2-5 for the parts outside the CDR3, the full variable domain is DTGVSQNPRHKITKRGQNVTFRCDPISEHNRLYWYRQTLGQGPEFLTYFQNEAQLEKSRLLSDRFSAERPKGSFSTLEIQRTEQGDSAMYLCASSFQDRVQTQYFGPGTRLLVL.

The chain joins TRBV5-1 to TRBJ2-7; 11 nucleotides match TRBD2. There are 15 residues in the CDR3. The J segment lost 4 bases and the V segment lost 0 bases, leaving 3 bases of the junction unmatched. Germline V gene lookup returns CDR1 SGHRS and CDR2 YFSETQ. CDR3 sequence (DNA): TGCGCCAGCAGCTTGGTGGCTAGCGGGAGGTACGAGCAGTACTTC. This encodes CASSLVASGRYEQYF.

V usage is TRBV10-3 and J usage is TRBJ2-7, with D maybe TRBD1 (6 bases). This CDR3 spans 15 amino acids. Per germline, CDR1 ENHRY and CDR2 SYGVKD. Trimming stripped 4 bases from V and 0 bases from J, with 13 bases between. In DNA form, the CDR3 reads TGTGCCATCAGTGCTCACCGGGACAACTCCTACGAGCAGTACTTC. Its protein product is CAISAHRDNSYEQYF.

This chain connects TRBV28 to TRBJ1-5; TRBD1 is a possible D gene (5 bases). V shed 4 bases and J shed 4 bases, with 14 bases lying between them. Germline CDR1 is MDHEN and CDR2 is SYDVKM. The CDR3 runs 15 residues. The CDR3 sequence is CASSSPRRVNQPQHF. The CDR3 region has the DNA TGTGCCAGCAGTTCCCCCCGCAGGGTGAATCAGCCCCAGCATTTT.

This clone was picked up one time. The CDR3 bases are TGTGCCAGCAGCCAAGAATCGACAGGGGGCTCTGGAAACACCATATATTTT. It specifies CASSQESTGGSGNTIYF. The V and J genes are TRBV4-2 and TRBJ1-3; 9 nucleotides agree with TRBD1. Trimming took 0 bases from V and 0 from J; bases not matched to a gene: 3. Germline V CDR1 and CDR2: LGHNA, YNFKEQ. This CDR3 is built from 17 residues.